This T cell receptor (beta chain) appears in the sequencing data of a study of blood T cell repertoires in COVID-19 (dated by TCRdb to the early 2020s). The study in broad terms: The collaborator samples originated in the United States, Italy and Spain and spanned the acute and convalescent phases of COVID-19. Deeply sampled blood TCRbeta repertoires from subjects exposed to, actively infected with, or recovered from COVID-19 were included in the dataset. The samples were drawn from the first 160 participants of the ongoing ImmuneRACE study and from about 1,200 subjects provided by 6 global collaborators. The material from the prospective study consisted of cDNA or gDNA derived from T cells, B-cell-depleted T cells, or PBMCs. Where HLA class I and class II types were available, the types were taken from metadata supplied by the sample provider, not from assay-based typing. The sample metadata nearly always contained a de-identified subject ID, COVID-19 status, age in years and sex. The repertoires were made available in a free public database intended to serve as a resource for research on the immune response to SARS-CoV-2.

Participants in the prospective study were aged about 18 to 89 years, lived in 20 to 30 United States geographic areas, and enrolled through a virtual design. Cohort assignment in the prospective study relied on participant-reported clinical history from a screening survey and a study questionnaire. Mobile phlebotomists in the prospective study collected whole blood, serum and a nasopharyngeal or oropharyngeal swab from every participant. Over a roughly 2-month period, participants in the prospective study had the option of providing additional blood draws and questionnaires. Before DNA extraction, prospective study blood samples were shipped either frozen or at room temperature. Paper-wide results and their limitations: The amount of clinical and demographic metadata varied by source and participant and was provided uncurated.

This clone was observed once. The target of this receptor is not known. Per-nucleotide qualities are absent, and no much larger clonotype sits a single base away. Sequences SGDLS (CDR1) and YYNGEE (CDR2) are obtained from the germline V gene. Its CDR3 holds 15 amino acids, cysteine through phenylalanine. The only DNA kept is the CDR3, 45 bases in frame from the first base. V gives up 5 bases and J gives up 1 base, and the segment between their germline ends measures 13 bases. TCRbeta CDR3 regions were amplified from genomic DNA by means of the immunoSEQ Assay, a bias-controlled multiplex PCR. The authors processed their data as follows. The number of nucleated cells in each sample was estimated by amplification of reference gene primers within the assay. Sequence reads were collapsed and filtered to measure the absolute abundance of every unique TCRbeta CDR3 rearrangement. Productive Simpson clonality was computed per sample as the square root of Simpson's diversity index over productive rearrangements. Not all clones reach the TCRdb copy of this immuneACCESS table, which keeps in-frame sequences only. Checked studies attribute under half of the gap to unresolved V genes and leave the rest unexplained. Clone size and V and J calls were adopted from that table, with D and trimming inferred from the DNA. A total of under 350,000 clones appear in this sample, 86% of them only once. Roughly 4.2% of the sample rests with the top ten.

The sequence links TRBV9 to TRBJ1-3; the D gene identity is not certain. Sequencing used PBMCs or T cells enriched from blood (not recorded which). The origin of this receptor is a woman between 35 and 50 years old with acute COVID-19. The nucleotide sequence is TGTGCCAGCAGTACCGGGGTAACTTCTGGAAACACCATATATTTT. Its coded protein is CASSTGVTSGNTIYF. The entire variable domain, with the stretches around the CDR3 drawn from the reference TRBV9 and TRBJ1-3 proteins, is DSGVTQTPKHLITATGQRVTLRCSPRSGDLSVYWYQQSLDQGLQFLIQYYNGEERAKGNILERFSAQQFPDLHSELNLSSLELGDSALYFCASSTGVTSGNTIYFGEGSWLTVV.